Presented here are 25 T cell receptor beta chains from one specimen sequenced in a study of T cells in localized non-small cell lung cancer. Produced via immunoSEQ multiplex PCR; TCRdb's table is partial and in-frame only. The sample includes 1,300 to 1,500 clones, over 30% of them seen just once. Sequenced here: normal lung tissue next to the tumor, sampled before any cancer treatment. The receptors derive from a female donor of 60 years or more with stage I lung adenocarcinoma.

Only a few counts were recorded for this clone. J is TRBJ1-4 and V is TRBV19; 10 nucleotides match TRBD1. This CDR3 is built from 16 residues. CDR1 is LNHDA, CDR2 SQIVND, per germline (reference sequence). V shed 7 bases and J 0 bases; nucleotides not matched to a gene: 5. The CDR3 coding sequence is TGTGCCAGTACAGACAGGGGGCCCGCAACTAATGAAAAACTGTTTTTT. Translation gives CASTDRGPATNEKLFF.

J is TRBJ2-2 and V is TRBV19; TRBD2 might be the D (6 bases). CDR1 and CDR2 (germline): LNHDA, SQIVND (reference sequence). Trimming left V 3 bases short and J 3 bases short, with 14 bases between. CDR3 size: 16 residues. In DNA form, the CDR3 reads TGTGCCAGTAGTATCCGACGGGGGACGTACACCGGGGAGCTGTTTTTT. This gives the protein CASSIRRGTYTGELFF. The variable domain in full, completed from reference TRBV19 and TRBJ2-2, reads DGGITQSPKYLFRKEGQNVTLSCEQNLNHDAMYWYRQDPGQGLRLIYYSQIVNDFQKGDIAEGYSVSREKKESFPLTVTSAQKNPTAFYLCASSIRRGTYTGELFFGEGSRLTVL.

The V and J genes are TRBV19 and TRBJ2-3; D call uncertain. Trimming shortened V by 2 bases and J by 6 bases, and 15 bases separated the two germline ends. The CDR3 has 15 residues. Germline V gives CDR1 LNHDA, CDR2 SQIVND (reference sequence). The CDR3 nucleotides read TGTGCCAGTAGTATAACCGTTGAATCCAGGGATACGCAGTATTTT. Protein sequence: CASSITVESRDTQYF.

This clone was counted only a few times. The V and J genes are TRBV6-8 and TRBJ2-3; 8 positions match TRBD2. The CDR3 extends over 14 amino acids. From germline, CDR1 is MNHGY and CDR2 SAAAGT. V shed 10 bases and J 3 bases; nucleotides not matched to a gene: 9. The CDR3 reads CAITSGGFTDTQYF. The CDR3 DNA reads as TGTGCCATCACCTCGGGGGGGTTTACAGATACGCAGTATTTT.

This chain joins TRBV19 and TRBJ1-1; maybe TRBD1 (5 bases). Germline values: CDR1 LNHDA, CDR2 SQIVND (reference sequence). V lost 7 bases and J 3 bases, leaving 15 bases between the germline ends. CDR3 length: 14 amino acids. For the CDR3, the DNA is TGTGCCAGTACTACACCGGGGACGGACACTGAAGCTTTCTTT. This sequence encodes CASTTPGTDTEAFF.

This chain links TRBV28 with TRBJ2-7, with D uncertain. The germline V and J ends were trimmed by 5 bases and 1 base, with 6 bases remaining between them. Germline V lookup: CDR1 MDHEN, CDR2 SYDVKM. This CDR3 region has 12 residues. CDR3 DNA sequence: TGTGCCAGCAGTCCCGGTTCCTACGAGCAGTACGTC. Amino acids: CASSPGSYEQYV.

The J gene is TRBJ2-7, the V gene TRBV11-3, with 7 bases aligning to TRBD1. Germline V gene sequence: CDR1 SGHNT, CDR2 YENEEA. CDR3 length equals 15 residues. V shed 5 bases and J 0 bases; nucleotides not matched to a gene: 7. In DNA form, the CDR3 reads TGTGCCAGCAGCCGCAGGACAGGCGACTCCTACGAGCAGTACTTC. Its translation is CASSRRTGDSYEQYF.

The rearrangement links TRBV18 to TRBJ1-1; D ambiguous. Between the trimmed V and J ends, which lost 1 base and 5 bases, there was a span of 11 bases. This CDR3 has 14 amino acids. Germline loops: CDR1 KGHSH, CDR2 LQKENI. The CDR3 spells CASSPLPARTEAFF. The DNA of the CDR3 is TGTGCCAGCTCACCACTGCCAGCGAGGACTGAAGCTTTCTTT.

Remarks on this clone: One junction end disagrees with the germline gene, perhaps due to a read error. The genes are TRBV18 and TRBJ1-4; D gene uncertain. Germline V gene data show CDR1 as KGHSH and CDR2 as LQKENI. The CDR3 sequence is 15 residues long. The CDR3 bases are TGTGCCAGCTCACCGGAAACGGCAGCTAAAGAAAAACTGTTTTTT. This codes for CASSPETAAKEKLFF.

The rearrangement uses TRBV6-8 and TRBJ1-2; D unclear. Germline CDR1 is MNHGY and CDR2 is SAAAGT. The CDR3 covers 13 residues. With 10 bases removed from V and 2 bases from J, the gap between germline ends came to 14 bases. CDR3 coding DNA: TGTGCCACCTCCCCCAGTTGGAACTATGGCTACACCTTC. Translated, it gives CATSPSWNYGYTF.

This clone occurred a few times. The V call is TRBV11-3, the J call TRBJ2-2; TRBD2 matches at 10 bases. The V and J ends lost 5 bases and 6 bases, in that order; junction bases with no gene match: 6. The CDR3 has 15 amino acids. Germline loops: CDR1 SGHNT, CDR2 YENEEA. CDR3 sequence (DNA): TGTGCCAGCAGCCAAGTTACTAGCGGGGCCGGGGAGCTGTTTTTT. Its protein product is CASSQVTSGAGELFF.

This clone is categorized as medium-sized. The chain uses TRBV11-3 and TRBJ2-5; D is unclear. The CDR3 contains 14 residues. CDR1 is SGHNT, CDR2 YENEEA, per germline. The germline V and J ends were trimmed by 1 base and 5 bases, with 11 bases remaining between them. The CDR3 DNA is TGTGCCAGCAGCTTAGGTTACCCCGGGGAGACCCAGTACTTC. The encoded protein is CASSLGYPGETQYF. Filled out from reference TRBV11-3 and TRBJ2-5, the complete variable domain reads EAGVVQSPRYKIIEKKQPVAFWCNPISGHNTLYWYLQNLGQGPELLIRYENEEAVDDSQLPKDRFSAERLKGVDSTLKIQPAELGDSAVYLCASSLGYPGETQYFGPGTRLLVL.

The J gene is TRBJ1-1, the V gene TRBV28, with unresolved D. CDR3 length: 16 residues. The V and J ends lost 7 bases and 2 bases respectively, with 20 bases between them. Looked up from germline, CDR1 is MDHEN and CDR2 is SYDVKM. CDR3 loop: CASTLVFVATNTEAFF. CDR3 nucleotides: TGTGCCAGCACCCTCGTCTTTGTGGCCACAAACACTGAAGCTTTCTTT.

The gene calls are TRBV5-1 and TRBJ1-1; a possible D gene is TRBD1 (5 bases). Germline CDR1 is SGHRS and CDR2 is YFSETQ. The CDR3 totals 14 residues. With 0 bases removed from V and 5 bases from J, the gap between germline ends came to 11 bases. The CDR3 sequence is CASSLGAGRTEAFF. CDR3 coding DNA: TGCGCCAGCAGCTTGGGGGCAGGGAGGACTGAAGCTTTCTTT.

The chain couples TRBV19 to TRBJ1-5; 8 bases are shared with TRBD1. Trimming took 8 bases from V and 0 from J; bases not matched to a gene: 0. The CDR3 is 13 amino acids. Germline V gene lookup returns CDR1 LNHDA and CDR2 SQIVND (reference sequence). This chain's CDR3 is CASDRGSNQPQHF. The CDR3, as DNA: TGTGCCAGTGACAGGGGTAGCAATCAGCCCCAGCATTTT.

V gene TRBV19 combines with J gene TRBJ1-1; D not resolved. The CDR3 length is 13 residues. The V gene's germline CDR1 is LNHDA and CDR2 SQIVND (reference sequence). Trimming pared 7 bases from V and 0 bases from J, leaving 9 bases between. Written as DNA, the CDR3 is TGTGCCAGTAAACGAGTCTTGAACACTGAAGCTTTCTTT. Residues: CASKRVLNTEAFF.

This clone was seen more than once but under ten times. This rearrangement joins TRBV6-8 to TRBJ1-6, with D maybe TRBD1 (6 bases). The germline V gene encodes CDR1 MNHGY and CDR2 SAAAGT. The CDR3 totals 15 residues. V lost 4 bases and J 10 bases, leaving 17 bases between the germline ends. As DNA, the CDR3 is TGTGCCAGCAGTTTGCCCCGGGACACCGCGTCACCCCTCCACTTT. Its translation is CASSLPRDTASPLHF.

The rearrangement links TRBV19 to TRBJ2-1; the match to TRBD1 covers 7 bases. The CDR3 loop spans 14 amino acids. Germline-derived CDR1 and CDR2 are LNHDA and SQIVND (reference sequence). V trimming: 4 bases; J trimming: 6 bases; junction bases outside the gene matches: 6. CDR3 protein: CASSTRDRVNEQFF. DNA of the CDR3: TGTGCCAGTAGTACTAGAGACAGGGTCAATGAGCAGTTCTTC.

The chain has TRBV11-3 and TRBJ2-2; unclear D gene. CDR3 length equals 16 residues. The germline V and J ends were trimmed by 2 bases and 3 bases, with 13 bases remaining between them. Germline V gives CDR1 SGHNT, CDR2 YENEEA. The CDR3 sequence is CASSLKQALDTGELFF. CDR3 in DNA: TGTGCCAGCAGCTTAAAGCAGGCGCTGGACACCGGGGAGCTGTTTTTT.

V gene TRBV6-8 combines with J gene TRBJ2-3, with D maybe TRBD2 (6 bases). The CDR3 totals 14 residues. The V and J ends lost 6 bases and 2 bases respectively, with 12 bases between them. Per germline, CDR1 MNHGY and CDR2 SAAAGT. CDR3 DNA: TGTGCCAGCAGCTTTGGGACTTCCACAGATACGCAGTATTTT. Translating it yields CASSFGTSTDTQYF.

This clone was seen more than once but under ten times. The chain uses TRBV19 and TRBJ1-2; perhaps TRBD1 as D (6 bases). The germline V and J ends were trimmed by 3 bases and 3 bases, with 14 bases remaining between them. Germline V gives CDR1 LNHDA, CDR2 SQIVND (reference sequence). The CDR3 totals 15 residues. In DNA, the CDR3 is TGTGCCAGTAGTATTCCAGGGGTTGCTTACTATGGCTACACCTTC. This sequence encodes CASSIPGVAYYGYTF.

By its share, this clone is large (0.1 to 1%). The CDR3: CASSGWTGGEFF. In nucleotides, the CDR3 is TGTGCCAGCAGTGGCTGGACAGGGGGCGAGTTCTTC. The chain joins TRBV6-8 to TRBJ2-1; 11 bases map to TRBD1. The CDR3 loop spans 12 amino acids. Per the germline V gene, CDR1 is MNHGY and CDR2 is SAAAGT. Trimming removed 5 bases from V and 14 bases from J; junction bases left unmatched: 5.

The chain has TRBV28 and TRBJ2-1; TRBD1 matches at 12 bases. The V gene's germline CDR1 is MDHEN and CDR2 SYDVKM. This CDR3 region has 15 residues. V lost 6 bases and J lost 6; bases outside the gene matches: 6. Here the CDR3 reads CASSLGQGAVNEQFF. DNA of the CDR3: TGTGCCAGCAGCCTGGGACAGGGGGCAGTCAATGAGCAGTTCTTC.

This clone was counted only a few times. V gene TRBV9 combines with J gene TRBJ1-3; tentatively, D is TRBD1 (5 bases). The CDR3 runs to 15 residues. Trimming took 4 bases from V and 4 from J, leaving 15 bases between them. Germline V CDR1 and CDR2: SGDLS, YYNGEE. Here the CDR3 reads CASSPAGSSGNTIYF. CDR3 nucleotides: TGTGCCAGCAGCCCAGCAGGGAGTTCGGGAAACACCATATATTTT.

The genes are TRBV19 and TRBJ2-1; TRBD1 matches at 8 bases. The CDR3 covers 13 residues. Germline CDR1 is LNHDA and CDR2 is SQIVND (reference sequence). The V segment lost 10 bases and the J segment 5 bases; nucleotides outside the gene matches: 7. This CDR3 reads CATGDRRNNEQFF. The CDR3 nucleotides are TGTGCCACCGGGGACAGGCGAAACAATGAGCAGTTCTTC. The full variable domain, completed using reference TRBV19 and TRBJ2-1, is DGGITQSPKYLFRKEGQNVTLSCEQNLNHDAMYWYRQDPGQGLRLIYYSQIVNDFQKGDIAEGYSVSREKKESFPLTVTSAQKNPTAFYLCATGDRRNNEQFFGPGTRLTVL.